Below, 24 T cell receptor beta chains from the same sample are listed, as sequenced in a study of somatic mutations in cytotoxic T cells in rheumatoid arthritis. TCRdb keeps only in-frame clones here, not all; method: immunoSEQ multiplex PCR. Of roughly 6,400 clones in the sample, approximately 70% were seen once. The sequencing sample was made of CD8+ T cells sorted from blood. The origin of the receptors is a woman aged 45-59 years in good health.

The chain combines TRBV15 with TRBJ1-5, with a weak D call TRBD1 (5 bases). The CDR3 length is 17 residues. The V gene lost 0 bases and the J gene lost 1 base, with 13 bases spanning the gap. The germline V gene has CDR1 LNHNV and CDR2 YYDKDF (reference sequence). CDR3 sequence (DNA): TGTGCCACCAGCAGAGATGTCCGCGGGGGAAGCAATCAGCCCCAGCATTTT. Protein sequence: CATSRDVRGGSNQPQHF.

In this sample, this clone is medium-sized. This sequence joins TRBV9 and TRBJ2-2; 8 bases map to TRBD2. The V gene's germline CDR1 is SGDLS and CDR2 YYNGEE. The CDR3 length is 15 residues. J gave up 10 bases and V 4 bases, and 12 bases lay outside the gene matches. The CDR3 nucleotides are TGTGCCAGCAGCTCCGGGGGGGTTAGCGGGGCGGAGCTGTTTTTT. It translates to CASSSGGVSGAELFF.

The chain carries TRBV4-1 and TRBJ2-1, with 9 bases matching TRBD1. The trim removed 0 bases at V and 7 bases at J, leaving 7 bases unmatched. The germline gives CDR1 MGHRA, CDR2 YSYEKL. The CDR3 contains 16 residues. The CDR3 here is CASSQDSATGGNEQFF. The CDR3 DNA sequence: TGCGCCAGCAGCCAAGATTCTGCGACAGGGGGGAATGAGCAGTTCTTC.

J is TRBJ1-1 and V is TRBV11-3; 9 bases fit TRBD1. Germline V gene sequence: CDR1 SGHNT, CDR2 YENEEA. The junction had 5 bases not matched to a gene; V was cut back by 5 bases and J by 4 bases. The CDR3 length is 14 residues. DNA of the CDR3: TGTGCCAGCAGCCAGGGACAGGGTATCACTGAAGCTTTCTTT. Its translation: CASSQGQGITEAFF.

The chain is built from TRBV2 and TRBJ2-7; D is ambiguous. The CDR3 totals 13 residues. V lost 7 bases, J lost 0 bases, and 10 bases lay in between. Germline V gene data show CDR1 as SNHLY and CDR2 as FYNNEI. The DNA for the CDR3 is TGTGCCAGCACTCGCAGTGACTCCTACGAGCAGTACTTC. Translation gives CASTRSDSYEQYF.

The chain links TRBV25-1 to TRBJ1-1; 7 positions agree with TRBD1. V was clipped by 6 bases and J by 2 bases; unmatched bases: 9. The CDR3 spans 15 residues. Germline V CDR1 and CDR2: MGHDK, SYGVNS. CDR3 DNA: TGTGCCAGCAGAGGACAGGTTCATTTCAACACTGAAGCTTTCTTT. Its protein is CASRGQVHFNTEAFF.

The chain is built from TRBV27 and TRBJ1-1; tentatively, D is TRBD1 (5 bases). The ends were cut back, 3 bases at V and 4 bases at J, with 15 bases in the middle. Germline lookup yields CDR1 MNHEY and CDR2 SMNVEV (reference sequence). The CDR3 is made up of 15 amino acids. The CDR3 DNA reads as TGTGCCAGCAGTTTGGCAGGGTCCGGTAGCACTGAAGCTTTCTTT. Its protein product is CASSLAGSGSTEAFF.

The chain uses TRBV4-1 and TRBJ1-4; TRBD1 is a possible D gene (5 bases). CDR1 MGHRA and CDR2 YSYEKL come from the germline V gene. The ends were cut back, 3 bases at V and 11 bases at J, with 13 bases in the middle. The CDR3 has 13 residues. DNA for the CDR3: TGCGCCAGCAGCCAGTTGGGCGGGGGGAAACTGTTTTTT. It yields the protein CASSQLGGGKLFF.

Written as DNA, the CDR3 is TGCAGCGTTGTGAGGGGACAGGCCCCTTACAATGAGCAGTTCTTC. Amino acids: CSVVRGQAPYNEQFF. The V call is TRBV29-1, the J call TRBJ2-1; TRBD1 aligns across 8 bases. Germline-derived CDR1 and CDR2 are SQVTM and ANQGSEA. The CDR3 length is 15 residues. Losses at the gene ends were 4 bases for V and 4 bases for J; bases not matched to a gene: 9.

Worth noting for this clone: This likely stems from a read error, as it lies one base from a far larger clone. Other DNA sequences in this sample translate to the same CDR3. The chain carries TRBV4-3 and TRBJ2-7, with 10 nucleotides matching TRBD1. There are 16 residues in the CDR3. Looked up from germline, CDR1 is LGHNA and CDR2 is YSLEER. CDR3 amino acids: CASSPSGTGESYEQYF. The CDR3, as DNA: TGCGCTAGCAGCCCCTCTGGGACAGGGGAATCCTACGAGCAGTACTTC.

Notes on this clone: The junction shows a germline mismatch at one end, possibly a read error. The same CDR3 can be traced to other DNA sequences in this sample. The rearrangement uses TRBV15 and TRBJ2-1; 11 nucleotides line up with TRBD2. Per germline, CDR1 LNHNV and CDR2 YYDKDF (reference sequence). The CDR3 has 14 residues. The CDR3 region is CATSNLAGGNEQFF. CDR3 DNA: TGTGCCACTAGCAACCTAGCGGGGGGCAATGAGCAGTTCTTC.

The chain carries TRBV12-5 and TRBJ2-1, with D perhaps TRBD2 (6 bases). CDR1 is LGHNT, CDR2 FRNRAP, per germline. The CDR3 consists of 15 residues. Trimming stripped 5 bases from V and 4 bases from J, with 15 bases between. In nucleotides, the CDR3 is TGTGCTAGTGGTCTCACCGGGACTCAGTACAATGAGCAGTTCTTC. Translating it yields CASGLTGTQYNEQFF. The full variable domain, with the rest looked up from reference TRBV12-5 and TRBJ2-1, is DARVTQTPRHKVTEMGQEVTMRCQPILGHNTVFWYRQTMMQGLELLAYFRNRAPLDDSGMPKDRFSAEMPDATLATLKIQPSEPRDSAVYFCASGLTGTQYNEQFFGPGTRLTVL.

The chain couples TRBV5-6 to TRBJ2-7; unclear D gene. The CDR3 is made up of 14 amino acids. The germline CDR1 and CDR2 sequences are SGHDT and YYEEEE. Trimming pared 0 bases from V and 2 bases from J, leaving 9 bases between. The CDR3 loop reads CASSLGQAPYEQYF. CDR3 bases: TGTGCCAGCAGCTTGGGCCAGGCGCCCTACGAGCAGTACTTC.

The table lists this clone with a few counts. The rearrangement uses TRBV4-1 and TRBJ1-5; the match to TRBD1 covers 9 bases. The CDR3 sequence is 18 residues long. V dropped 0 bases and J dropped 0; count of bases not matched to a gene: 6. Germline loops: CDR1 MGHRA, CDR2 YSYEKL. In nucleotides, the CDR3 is TGCGCCAGCAGCCAAGACGGGGACAGGGCCCATAGCAATCAGCCCCAGCATTTT. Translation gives CASSQDGDRAHSNQPQHF.

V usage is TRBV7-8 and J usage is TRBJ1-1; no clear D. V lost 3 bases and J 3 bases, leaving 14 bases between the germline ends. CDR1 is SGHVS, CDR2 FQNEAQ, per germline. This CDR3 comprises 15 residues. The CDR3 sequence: CASSFRLRVDTEAFF. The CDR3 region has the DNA TGTGCCAGCAGCTTCCGACTAAGGGTGGACACTGAAGCTTTCTTT.

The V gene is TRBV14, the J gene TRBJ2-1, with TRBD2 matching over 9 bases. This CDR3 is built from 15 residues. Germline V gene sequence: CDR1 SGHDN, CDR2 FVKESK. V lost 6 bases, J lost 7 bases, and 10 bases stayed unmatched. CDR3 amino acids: CASSRMAGGLNEQFF. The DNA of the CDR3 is TGTGCCAGCAGTCGGATGGCGGGGGGGCTGAATGAGCAGTTCTTC.

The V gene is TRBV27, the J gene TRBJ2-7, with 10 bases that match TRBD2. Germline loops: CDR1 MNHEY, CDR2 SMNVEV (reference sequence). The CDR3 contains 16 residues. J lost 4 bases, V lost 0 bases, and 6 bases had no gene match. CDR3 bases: TGTGCCAGCAGTTTATCGGAGAGCGGGGGGGCTTACGAGCAGTACTTC. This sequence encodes CASSLSESGGAYEQYF.

The CDR3 DNA sequence: TGTGCCAGTAGTGGTTTGGGACAGGGAGGCTACACCTTC. It yields the protein CASSGLGQGGYTF. The V gene is TRBV19, the J gene TRBJ1-2; 9 bases are shared with TRBD1. The CDR3 totals 13 residues. CDR1 LNHDA and CDR2 SQIVND come from the germline V gene (reference sequence). V lost 5 bases to trimming and J lost 8 bases; unmatched junction nucleotides: 6.

In DNA, the CDR3 is TGTGCCATCAGTGAGACAACGACAAGCACTGAAGCTTTCTTT. Protein: CAISETTTSTEAFF. The chain is built from TRBV10-3 and TRBJ1-1; D gene unclear. The CDR3 is 14 amino acids. CDR1 is ENHRY, CDR2 SYGVKD, per germline. With 2 bases removed from V and 4 bases from J, the gap between germline ends came to 11 bases.

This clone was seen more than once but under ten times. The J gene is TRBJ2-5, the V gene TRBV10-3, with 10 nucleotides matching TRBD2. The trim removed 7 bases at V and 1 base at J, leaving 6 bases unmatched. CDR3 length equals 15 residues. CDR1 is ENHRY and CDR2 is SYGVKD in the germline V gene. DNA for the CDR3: TGTGCCATCAAACGGACTAGCGGACCCCAAGAGACCCAGTACTTC. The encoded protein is CAIKRTSGPQETQYF.

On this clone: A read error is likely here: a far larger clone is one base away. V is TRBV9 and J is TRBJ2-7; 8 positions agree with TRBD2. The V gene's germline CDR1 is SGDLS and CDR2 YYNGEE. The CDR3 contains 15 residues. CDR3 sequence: CASSVAGGGSYVQYF. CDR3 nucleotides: TGTGCCAGCAGCGTAGCCGGGGGGGGGTCCTACGTGCAGTACTTC.

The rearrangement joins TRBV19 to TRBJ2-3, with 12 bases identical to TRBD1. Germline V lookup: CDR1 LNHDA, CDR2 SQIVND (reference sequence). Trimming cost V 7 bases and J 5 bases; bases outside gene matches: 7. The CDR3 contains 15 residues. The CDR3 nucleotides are TGTGCCAGTATTCCGGGACAGGGGGCCGTAGATACGCAGTATTTT. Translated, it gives CASIPGQGAVDTQYF.

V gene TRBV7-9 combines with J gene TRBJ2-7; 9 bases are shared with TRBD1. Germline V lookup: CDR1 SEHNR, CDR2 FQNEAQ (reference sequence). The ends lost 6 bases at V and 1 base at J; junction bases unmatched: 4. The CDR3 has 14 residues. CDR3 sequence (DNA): TGTGCCAGCAGGGATGGACAGGGGTCCTACGAGCAGTACTTC. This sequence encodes CASRDGQGSYEQYF. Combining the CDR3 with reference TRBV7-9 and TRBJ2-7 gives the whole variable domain DTGVSQNPRHKITKRGQNVTFRCDPISEHNRLYWYRQTLGQGPEFLTYFQNEAQLEKSRLLSDRFSAERPKGSFSTLEIQRTEQGDSAMYLCASRDGQGSYEQYFGPGTRLTVT.

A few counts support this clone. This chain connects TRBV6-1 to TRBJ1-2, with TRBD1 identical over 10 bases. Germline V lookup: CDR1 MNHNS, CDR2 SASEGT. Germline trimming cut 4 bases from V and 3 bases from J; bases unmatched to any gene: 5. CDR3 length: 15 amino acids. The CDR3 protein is CASSGTGGRYYGYTF. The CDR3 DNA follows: TGTGCCAGCAGTGGGACAGGGGGTCGGTACTATGGCTACACCTTC.